What follows is one T cell receptor beta chain and its context. Per the study methods: Estimated nucleated cell counts came from reference gene primer amplification. Profiling relied on immunoSEQ multiplex PCR, and the TCRdb table lists in-frame clones only, not all of them. That table furnishes V, J and clone size, whereas the DNA furnished D and trimming. This sample has fewer than 700,000 clones; about 89% occur once, and the top ten carry around 8%. This specimen belongs to a study of blood T cell repertoires in COVID-19. Overall study: COVID-19 samples from acute and convalescent phases originated in the United States, Italy and Spain. Sources were T cells, B-cell-depleted T cells, or PBMCs; the material itself was cDNA or gDNA.

The V gene's germline CDR1 is KGHDR and CDR2 SFDVKD. This CDR3 contains 12 residues. The V end lost 2 bases, the J end lost 7 bases, and 7 bases lay between the germline ends. V and J are TRBV24-1 and TRBJ1-2; D call uncertain. The sequence was collected from a woman between 45 and 65 years old with COVID-19, enrolled during active disease. The sample taken for sequencing was peripheral blood. CDR3: CATSDSRGGYTF. In DNA form, the CDR3 reads TGTGCCACCAGTGATTCACGGGGTGGCTACACCTTC.